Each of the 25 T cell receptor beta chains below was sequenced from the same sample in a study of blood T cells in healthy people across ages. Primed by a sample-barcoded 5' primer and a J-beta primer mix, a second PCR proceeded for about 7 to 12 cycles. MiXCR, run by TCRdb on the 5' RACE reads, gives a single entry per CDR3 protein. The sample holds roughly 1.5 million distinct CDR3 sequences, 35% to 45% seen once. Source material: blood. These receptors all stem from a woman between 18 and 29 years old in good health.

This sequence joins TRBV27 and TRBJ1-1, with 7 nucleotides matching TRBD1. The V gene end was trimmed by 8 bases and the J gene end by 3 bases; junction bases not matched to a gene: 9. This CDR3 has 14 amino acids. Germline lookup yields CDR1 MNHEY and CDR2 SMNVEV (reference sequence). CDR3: CASGGTVRDTEAFF. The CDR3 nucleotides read TGTGCCAGCGGGGGGACAGTTCGGGACACTGAAGCTTTCTTT.

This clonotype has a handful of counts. CDR3: CATSRGTGGTYGYTF. The CDR3 DNA reads as TGTGCCACCAGCAGAGGGACAGGGGGCACTTATGGCTACACCTTC. V and J are TRBV15 and TRBJ1-2, with 11 bases lining up with TRBD1. The CDR3 extends over 15 amino acids. Trimming at V came to 1 base and at J to 5 bases, leaving 3 bases not matched to a gene. The germline CDR1 and CDR2 sequences are LNHNV and YYDKDF (reference sequence).

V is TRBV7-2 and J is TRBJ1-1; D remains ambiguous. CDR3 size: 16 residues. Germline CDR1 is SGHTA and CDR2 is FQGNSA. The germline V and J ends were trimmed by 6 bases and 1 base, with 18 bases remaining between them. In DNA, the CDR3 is TGTGCCAGCAGACCCCACGCGAGGGCGGAGAACACTGAAGCTTTCTTT. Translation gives CASRPHARAENTEAFF.

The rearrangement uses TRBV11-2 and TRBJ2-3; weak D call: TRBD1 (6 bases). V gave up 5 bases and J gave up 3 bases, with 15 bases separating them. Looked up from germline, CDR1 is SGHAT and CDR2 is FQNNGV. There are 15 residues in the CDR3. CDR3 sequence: CASSPRTDSTDTQYF. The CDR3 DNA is TGTGCCAGCAGCCCCCGGACAGACAGTACAGATACGCAGTATTTT.

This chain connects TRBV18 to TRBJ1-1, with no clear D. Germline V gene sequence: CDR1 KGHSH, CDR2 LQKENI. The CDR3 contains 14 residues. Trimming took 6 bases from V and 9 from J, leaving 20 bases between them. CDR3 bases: TGTGCCAGCTCCCGAGGCGGTCCTGAAGGGAAAGCTTTCTTT. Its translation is CASSRGGPEGKAFF.

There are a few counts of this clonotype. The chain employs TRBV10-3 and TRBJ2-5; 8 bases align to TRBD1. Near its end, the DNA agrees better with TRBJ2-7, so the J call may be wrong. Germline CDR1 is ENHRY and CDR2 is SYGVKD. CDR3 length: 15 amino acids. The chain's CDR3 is CAISGRTGLLNEQYF. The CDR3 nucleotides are TGTGCCATCAGTGGACGGACAGGGCTTTTGAACGAGCAGTACTTC.

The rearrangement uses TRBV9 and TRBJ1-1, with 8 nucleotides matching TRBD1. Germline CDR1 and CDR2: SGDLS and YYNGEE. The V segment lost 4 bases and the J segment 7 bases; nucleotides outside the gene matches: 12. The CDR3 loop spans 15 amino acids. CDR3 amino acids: CASSLSTGGVSEAFF. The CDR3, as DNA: TGTGCCAGCAGCTTATCCACAGGGGGAGTAAGTGAAGCTTTCTTT.

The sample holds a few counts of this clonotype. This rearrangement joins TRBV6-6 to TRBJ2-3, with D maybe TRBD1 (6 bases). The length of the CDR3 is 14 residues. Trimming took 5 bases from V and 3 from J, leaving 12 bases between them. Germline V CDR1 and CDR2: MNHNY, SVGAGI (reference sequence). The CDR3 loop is CASSRDTKTDTQYF. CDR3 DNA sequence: TGTGCCAGCAGTCGGGACACGAAAACAGATACGCAGTATTTT.

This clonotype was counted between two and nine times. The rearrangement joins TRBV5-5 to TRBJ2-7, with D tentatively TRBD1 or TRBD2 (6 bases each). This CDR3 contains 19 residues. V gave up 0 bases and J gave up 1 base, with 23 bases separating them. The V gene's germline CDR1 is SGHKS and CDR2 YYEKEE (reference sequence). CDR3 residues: CASSLAPLGGGRFSYEQYF. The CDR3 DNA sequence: TGTGCCAGCAGCTTGGCACCGTTGGGGGGCGGCCGCTTTTCCTACGAGCAGTACTTC.

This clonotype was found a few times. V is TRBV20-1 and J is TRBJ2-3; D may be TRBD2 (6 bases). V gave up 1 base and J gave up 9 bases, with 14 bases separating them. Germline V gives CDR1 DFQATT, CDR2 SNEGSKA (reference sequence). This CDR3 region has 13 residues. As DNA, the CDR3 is TGCAGTGCTAGAGCTTCAAACCGGGGGACGCAGTATTTT. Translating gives CSARASNRGTQYF.

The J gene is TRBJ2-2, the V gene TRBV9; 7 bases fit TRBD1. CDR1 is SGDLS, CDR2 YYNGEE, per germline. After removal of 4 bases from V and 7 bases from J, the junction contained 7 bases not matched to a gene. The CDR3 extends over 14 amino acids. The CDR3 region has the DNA TGTGCCAGCAGCCCTCAGGGGGTAGGCGGGGAGCTGTTTTTT. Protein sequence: CASSPQGVGGELFF.

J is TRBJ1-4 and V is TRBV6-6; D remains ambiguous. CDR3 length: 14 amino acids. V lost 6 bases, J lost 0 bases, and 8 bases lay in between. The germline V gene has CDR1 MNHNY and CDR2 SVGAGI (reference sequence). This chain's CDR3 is CASRKPATNEKLFF. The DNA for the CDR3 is TGTGCCAGCAGAAAACCCGCAACTAATGAAAAACTGTTTTTT.

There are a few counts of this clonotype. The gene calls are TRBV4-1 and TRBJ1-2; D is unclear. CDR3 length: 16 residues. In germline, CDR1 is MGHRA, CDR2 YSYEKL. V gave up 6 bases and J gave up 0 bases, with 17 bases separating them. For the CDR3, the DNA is TGCGCCAGCAGTTTGTCTGCAGGCCCCCCTAACTATGGCTACACCTTC. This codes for CASSLSAGPPNYGYTF.

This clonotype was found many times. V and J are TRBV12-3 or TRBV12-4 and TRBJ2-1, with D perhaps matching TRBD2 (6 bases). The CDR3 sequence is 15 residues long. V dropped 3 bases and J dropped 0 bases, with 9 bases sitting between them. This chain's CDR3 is CASSFLRGSYNEQFF. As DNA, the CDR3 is TGTGCCAGCAGTTTTTTGCGGGGCTCCTACAATGAGCAGTTCTTC.

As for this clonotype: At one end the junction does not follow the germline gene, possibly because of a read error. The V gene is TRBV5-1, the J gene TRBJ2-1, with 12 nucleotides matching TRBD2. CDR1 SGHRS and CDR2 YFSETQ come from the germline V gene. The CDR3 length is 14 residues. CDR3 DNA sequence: TGCGCCAGCAGCCCTAGCGGGAGGGGCAACGAGCGGTTCTTC. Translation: CASSPSGRGNERFF.

CDR3 region: CASNEPGRNLHEQFF. CDR3 sequence (DNA): TGTGCCAGCAACGAGCCGGGACGCAATCTACACGAGCAGTTCTTC. V usage is TRBV6-2 or TRBV6-3 and J usage is TRBJ2-1; the D call may be TRBD1 or TRBD2 (5 bases each). Trimming removed 7 bases from V and 10 bases from J, with 23 bases in between. The CDR3 has 15 residues. Per the germline V gene, CDR1 is MNHEY and CDR2 is SVGEGT.

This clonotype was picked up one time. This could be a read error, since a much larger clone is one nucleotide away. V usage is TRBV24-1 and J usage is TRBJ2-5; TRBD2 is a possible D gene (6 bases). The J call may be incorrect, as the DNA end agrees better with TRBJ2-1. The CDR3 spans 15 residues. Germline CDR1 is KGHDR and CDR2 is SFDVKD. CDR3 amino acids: CATSDYQRAQETQFF. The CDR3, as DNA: TGTGCCACCAGTGATTACCAGCGGGCCCAAGAGACCCAGTTCTTC.

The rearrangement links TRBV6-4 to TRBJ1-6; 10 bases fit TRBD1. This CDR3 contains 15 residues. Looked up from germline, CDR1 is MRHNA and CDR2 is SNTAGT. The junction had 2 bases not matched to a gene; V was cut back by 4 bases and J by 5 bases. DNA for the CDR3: TGTGCCAGCAGTGTGACAGGGGGCGATAATTCACCCCTCCACTTT. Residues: CASSVTGGDNSPLHF.

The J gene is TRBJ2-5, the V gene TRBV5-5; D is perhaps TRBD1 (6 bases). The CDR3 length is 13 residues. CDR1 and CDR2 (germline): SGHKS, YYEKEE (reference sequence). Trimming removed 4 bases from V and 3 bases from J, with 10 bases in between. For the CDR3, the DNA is TGTGCCAGCAGCGGGGGCCCTAAAGAGACCCAGTACTTC. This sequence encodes CASSGGPKETQYF.

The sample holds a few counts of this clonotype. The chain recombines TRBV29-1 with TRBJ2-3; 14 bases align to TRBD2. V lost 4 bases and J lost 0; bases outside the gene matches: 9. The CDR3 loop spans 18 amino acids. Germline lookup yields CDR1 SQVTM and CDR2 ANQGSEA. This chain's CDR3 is CSVVTGLAGGKSTDTQYF. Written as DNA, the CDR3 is TGCAGCGTTGTAACTGGACTAGCGGGGGGCAAGAGCACAGATACGCAGTATTTT.

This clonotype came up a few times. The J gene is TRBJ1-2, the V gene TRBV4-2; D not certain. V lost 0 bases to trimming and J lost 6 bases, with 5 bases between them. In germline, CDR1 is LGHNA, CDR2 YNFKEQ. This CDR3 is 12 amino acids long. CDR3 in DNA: TGTGCCAGCAGCCAAGATTCAGATGGCTACACCTTC. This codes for CASSQDSDGYTF.

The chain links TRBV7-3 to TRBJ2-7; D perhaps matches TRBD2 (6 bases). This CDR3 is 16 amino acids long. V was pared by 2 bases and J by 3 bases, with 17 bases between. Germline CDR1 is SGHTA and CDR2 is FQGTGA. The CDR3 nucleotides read TGTGCCAGCAGCTTAGGGTGCAGCGGGTACTACTACGAGCAGTACTTC. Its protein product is CASSLGCSGYYYEQYF.

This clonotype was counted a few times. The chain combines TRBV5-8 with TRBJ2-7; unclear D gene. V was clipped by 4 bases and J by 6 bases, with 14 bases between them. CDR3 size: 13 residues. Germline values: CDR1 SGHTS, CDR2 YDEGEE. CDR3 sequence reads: CASSHLWEPEQYF. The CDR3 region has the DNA TGTGCCAGCAGCCACCTGTGGGAACCCGAGCAGTACTTC.

CDR3 protein: CASSVGVAGGYEQYF. The CDR3 nucleotides read TGTGCCAGCAGCGTAGGGGTAGCGGGAGGCTACGAGCAGTACTTC. The rearrangement links TRBV9 to TRBJ2-7; 10 bases line up with TRBD2. The CDR3 contains 15 residues. Trimming cost V 0 bases and J 3 bases; bases outside gene matches: 3. Germline V lookup: CDR1 SGDLS, CDR2 YYNGEE.

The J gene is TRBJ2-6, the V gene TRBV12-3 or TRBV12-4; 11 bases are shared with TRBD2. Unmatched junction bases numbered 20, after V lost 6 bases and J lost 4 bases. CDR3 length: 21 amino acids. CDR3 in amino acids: CASRRRRTSGSAVGGANVLTF. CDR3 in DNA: TGTGCCAGCAGAAGGAGGCGAACTAGCGGGAGCGCAGTGGGCGGGGCCAACGTCCTGACTTTC.